This is a list of T cell receptor beta chains from one sample in a study of PD-1 and CTLA-4 blockade in melanoma. The table came from immunoSEQ multiplex PCR; TCRdb's copy has only in-frame clones and leaves some out. Of about 28,000 clones listed, 70% to 90% are singletons. The sample consisted of CD8+ T cells from peripheral blood, taken before anti-PD-1 treatment. The source of these receptors is a human donor with melanoma. CDR3s include the opening cysteine and the closing phenylalanine or tryptophan. D genes are given only for firm matches. Size tells how often a clone was seen (once, few, many) or the class of an expanded clone, and some rows leave it out.

TRBJ2-1 TRBD2 once TRBV27 TGTGCCAGCAGTTCGGGTAGCGGGATATACAATGAGCAGTTCTTC CASSSGSGIYNEQFF
TRBJ2-3 TRBD1 . TRBV19 TGTGCCAGTAGTGGACAGGGCTATACGCAGTATTTT CASSGQGYTQYF
TRBJ1-5 TRBD1 . TRBV27 TGTGCCAGCAGCCTTGACAGGGACAATCAGCCCCAGCATTTT CASSLDRDNQPQHF
TRBJ1-1 . . TRBV19 TGTGCCAGTACAAAAGCTTTCTTT CASTKAFF
TRBJ2-2 . . TRBV4-1 TGCGCCAGCAGCCAAGATAACACAATCCTAGGGGAGCTGTTTTTT CASSQDNTILGELFF
TRBJ2-5 TRBD2 . TRBV29-1 TGCAGCGTTGATGGACTAGCGGGAGTTGGCCCCCCAGAGACCCAGTACTTC CSVDGLAGVGPPETQYF
TRBJ2-7 . . TRBV10-1 TGCGCCAGCAGTGAGTCGGCAGGCCACGAGCAGTACTTC CASSESAGHEQYF
TRBJ1-2 . . TRBV9 TGTGCCAGCAGCGTAGGGGCAGGTCGAGGCTACACCTTC CASSVGAGRGYTF
TRBJ1-1 . . TRBV7-2 TGTGCCAGCAGCTTCGGATACATGAACACTGAAGCTTTCTTT CASSFGYMNTEAFF
TRBJ2-7 . . TRBV2 TGTGCCAGCCGGACGACCGCGGCCTACGAGCAGTACTTC CASRTTAAYEQYF
TRBJ2-2 . . TRBV30 TGTGCCTGGAGATTGGAAGAGAACACCGGGGAGCTGTTTTTT CAWRLEENTGELFF
TRBJ1-1 . . TRBV30 TGTGCCTGGAGTGATGTACGGGAGTACGGGGCTTTCTTT CAWSDVREYGAFF
TRBJ2-7 . . TRBV5-1 TGCGCCAGCAGCTTGGAGGGACTGCAATCCTACGAGCAGTACTTC CASSLEGLQSYEQYF
TRBJ1-4 . . TRBV2 TGTGCCAGCAGGATGGACAGCTTTAATGAAAAACTGTTTTTT CASRMDSFNEKLFF
TRBJ2-5 TRBD2 . TRBV14 TGTGCCAGCAGCCAAGAAGGCCTAGCGGGGGGAGACCAAGAGACCCAGTACTTC CASSQEGLAGGDQETQYF
TRBJ1-2 . once TRBV6-6 TGTGCCAGCAGTTACTCGCAGGAGCTCTATGGCTACACCTTC CASSYSQELYGYTF